These 22 T cell receptor beta chains were all obtained from the same sample, sequenced in a study of blood T cells in healthy people across ages. Through a sample-barcoded 5' primer and a J-beta primer mix, a second PCR was run for about 7 to 12 cycles. MiXCR, applied by TCRdb to the 5' RACE reads, yields one record per CDR3 protein. In the table there are fewer than 650,000 distinct CDR3 sequences, over 25% of which are singletons. These data also formed part of another study, on T cells of mothers and their children.

The sequencing input was blood. All receptors come from a boy aged 2 to 9 in good health.

The genes are TRBV28 and TRBJ2-5, with TRBD2 identical over 10 bases. Germline values: CDR1 MDHEN, CDR2 SYDVKM. CDR3 size: 15 residues. The V and J ends lost 5 bases and 4 bases, in that order; junction bases with no gene match: 7. This CDR3 reads CASSRSGGAGETQYF. CDR3 DNA sequence: TGTGCCAGCAGTCGCAGCGGGGGGGCGGGAGAGACCCAGTACTTC.

The rearrangement links TRBV27 to TRBJ1-1, with TRBD1 matching 9 bases. CDR1 and CDR2 from the germline V gene are MNHEY and SMNVEV (reference sequence). The CDR3 totals 16 residues. V dropped 1 base and J dropped 0; count of bases not matched to a gene: 3. CDR3 amino acids: CASSLYGQGMNTEAFF. The CDR3 DNA reads TGTGCCAGCAGTTTATATGGACAGGGGATGAACACTGAAGCTTTCTTT.

This clonotype appeared many times. The J gene is TRBJ2-1, the V gene TRBV29-1, with 9 nucleotides matching TRBD2. With V trimmed by 6 bases and J by 7 bases, 7 bases remained unmatched. Per the germline V gene, CDR1 is SQVTM and CDR2 is ANQGSEA. This CDR3 region has 13 residues. The DNA for the CDR3 is TGCAGCGTGTCGGCGGGAGGGGGTAATGAGCAGTTCTTC. The encoded protein is CSVSAGGGNEQFF.

In regard to this clonotype: One end of the junction fails to match germline, which may point to a read error. The chain links TRBV3-1 to TRBJ2-7; TRBD2 aligns across 7 bases. This CDR3 has 15 residues. Germline V gene sequence: CDR1 LGHDT, CDR2 YNNKEL (reference sequence). In nucleotides, the CDR3 is TGCGCCAGCAGCCAAGGAGCTAGCGGATCCTACGAGCAGTACTTC. Its translation is CASSQGASGSYEQYF.

This clonotype was counted a few times. The chain couples TRBV29-1 to TRBJ2-7, with 8 positions matching TRBD1. Germline loops: CDR1 SQVTM, CDR2 ANQGSEA. V gave up 4 bases and J gave up 0 bases; unmatched junction bases: 11. This CDR3 region has 16 residues. In DNA form, the CDR3 reads TGCAGCGTTGGGGGGCCGGGACAGGACCACTCCTACGAGCAGTACTTC. Translated: CSVGGPGQDHSYEQYF.

The DNA for the CDR3 is TGTGCCAGCAGCTCGAACAGGGGAGGGTACAATGAGCAGTTCTTC. As protein: CASSSNRGGYNEQFF. This sequence joins TRBV12-3 or TRBV12-4 and TRBJ2-1; D possibly matches TRBD1 or TRBD2 (7 bases each). This CDR3 contains 15 residues. V dropped 6 bases and J dropped 4 bases, with 16 bases sitting between them.

Remarks on this clonotype: A read error may produce the germline difference seen at one junction end. The chain uses TRBV12-3 or TRBV12-4 and TRBJ1-1, with no clear D. The CDR3 is 14 residues long. CDR3 in amino acids: CAGSLGHLNTEAFF. For the CDR3, the DNA is TGTGCCGGCAGTTTAGGGCACTTGAACACTGAAGCTTTCTTT.

The chain uses TRBV13 and TRBJ2-1, with 7 bases matching TRBD2. The CDR3 is 19 amino acids. Germline V gives CDR1 PRHDT, CDR2 FYEKMQ (reference sequence). Germline trimming cut 5 bases from V and 10 bases from J; bases unmatched to any gene: 26. The CDR3 here is CASSPGSSSGLYRMSEQFF. The CDR3 region has the DNA TGTGCCAGCAGCCCCGGGTCTTCTAGCGGATTATACAGAATGAGCGAGCAGTTCTTC.

The J gene is TRBJ2-3, the V gene TRBV7-6; 12 positions agree with TRBD1. The ends lost 9 bases at V and 6 bases at J; junction bases unmatched: 4. The germline V gene has CDR1 SGHVS and CDR2 FNYEAQ. The CDR3 is 13 residues long. The CDR3 here is CASGTGGMDTQYF. The CDR3 bases are TGTGCCAGTGGGACAGGGGGCATGGATACGCAGTATTTT.

This clonotype was detected a few times. The chain is built from TRBV29-1 and TRBJ2-1, with 8 positions matching TRBD2. Germline V gene sequence: CDR1 SQVTM, CDR2 ANQGSEA. The CDR3 runs to 13 residues. V trimming: 6 bases; J trimming: 2 bases; junction bases outside the gene matches: 3. The CDR3 DNA follows: TGCAGCGTAGCGGGAGCGACCTACAATGAGCAGTTCTTC. It encodes CSVAGATYNEQFF.

This clonotype was counted only a few times. This chain links TRBV12-3 or TRBV12-4 with TRBJ2-7; 7 bases match TRBD1. The CDR3 totals 14 residues. After removal of 3 bases from V and 3 bases from J, the junction contained 5 bases not matched to a gene. The CDR3 sequence: CASSFEDRLYEQYF. CDR3 sequence (DNA): TGTGCCAGCAGTTTTGAGGACAGGCTCTACGAGCAGTACTTC.

This clonotype showed up just a few times. The chain recombines TRBV15 with TRBJ2-7, with D hard to call. V dropped 4 bases and J dropped 1 base, with 8 bases sitting between them. There are 13 residues in the CDR3. The germline V gene encodes CDR1 LNHNV and CDR2 YYDKDF (reference sequence). The CDR3 coding sequence is TGTGCCACCAGCAATGGCCAATCCTACGAGCAGTACTTC. Its protein is CATSNGQSYEQYF.

This clonotype was counted a few times. This chain links TRBV10-3 with TRBJ2-5, with 8 bases aligning to TRBD2. Germline CDR1 ENHRY, CDR2 SYGVKD. The CDR3 has 14 residues. Unmatched junction bases numbered 6, after V lost 4 bases and J lost 5 bases. This CDR3 is CAISASGGRETQYF. In nucleotides, the CDR3 is TGTGCCATCAGTGCAAGCGGGGGAAGGGAGACCCAGTACTTC.

This clonotype has a handful of counts. The chain is built from TRBV5-6 and TRBJ2-3; 12 nucleotides align to TRBD2. Germline V lookup: CDR1 SGHDT, CDR2 YYEEEE. V shed 3 bases, J shed 4 bases, and the junction held 9 bases outside the gene matches. The CDR3 is 17 residues long. The CDR3 bases are TGTGCCAGCAGCTCCTACACTAGCGGGAGGCGCGCAGATACGCAGTATTTT. Amino acids: CASSSYTSGRRADTQYF.

This chain uses TRBV11-2 with TRBJ2-5, with D perhaps assigned TRBD1 or TRBD2 (5 bases each). This CDR3 is 13 amino acids long. Per germline, CDR1 SGHAT and CDR2 FQNNGV. V was shortened by 10 bases and J by 5 bases, with 17 bases between the two germline ends. Here the CDR3 DNA reads TGTGCCACTGGGAGCAGGGCAGGGGAGACCCAGTACTTC. Its protein product is CATGSRAGETQYF.

This clonotype was recorded a few times. V gene TRBV6-2 or TRBV6-3 combines with J gene TRBJ1-2; possibly TRBD1 for D (5 bases). Germline loops: CDR1 MNHEY, CDR2 SVGEGT. Between the trimmed V and J ends, which lost 4 bases and 4 bases, there was a span of 7 bases. This CDR3 has 12 residues. CDR3 DNA sequence: TGTGCCAGCAGTTGGGACGGCTATGGCTACACCTTC. Translated: CASSWDGYGYTF.

The J gene is TRBJ2-5, the V gene TRBV4-2, with 12 positions matching TRBD2. TRBJ2-1 explains the end of the DNA better; the J call may be wrong. The germline V gene has CDR1 LGHNA and CDR2 YNFKEQ. The CDR3 spans 16 residues. The CDR3 loop reads CASSQDPASGGAEQFF. The CDR3, as DNA: TGTGCCAGCAGCCAAGATCCGGCTAGCGGGGGGGCAGAGCAGTTCTTC.

The genes are TRBV10-3 and TRBJ1-5; 7 nucleotides agree with TRBD1. V lost 4 bases to trimming and J lost 7 bases; unmatched junction nucleotides: 4. This CDR3 spans 13 amino acids. CDR1 and CDR2 from the germline V gene are ENHRY and SYGVKD. Here the CDR3 reads CAISGQGDQPQHF. The CDR3 DNA reads as TGTGCCATCAGTGGCCAGGGGGACCAGCCCCAGCATTTT.

This clonotype showed up just a few times. The rearrangement joins TRBV5-1 to TRBJ2-7; TRBD2 might be the D (6 bases). Trimming removed 0 bases at V and 3 bases at J, with 13 bases between. The length of the CDR3 is 15 residues. Germline CDR1 is SGHRS and CDR2 is YFSETQ. CDR3 in amino acids: CASSLALGGSYEQYF. The CDR3, as DNA: TGCGCCAGCAGCTTGGCCCTGGGGGGAAGCTACGAGCAGTACTTC.

In its sample, this clonotype was seen a few times. The rearrangement uses TRBV12-3 or TRBV12-4 and TRBJ2-1; 8 nucleotides align to TRBD2. This CDR3 region has 16 residues. Unmatched junction bases numbered 6, after V lost 2 bases and J lost 3 bases. In DNA form, the CDR3 reads TGTGCCAGCAGTTTAACGCCGGGGGGGGTCTACAATGAGCAGTTCTTC. It is translated as CASSLTPGGVYNEQFF.

Only a few counts were recorded for this clonotype. The genes are TRBV7-2 and TRBJ2-3, with 7 positions matching TRBD2. V was pared by 1 base and J by 6 bases, with 4 bases of the junction left unmatched. In germline, CDR1 is SGHTA, CDR2 FQGNSA. The CDR3 extends over 14 amino acids. CDR3 in DNA: TGTGCCAGCAGCTTAGGACTAGCCCCTGATACGCAGTATTTT. It is translated as CASSLGLAPDTQYF.

This clonotype was observed a handful of times. The CDR3 nucleotides read TGCAGCGTTCAGGGTGGTTTGGTGGAGACCCAGTACTTC. This translates into CSVQGGLVETQYF. The chain joins TRBV29-1 to TRBJ2-7, with D possibly TRBD1 on 5 matching bases. The end of the DNA fits TRBJ2-5 better, so the J call may be wrong. CDR1 and CDR2 (germline): SQVTM, ANQGSEA. The CDR3 runs 13 residues.